These T cell receptor beta chains were read from a single sample in a study of blood T cell repertoires in COVID-19. This table comes from immunoSEQ multiplex PCR, and its TCRdb copy is limited to in-frame clones, with some not included. The sample carries around 73,000 clones, about 80% recorded once. The sequencing input was peripheral blood. These receptors were obtained from a human donor in a cohort sampled during active COVID-19. The CDR3 runs from the conserved cysteine through the conserved F or W. The D gene is left open where the match is weak.

TRBJ2-1 TRBV3-1/TRBV3-2 TRBD2 CASSQRGGFTGEQFF
TRBJ2-1 TRBV2 TRBD1 CASRGDREHNEQFF
TRBJ2-2 TRBV5-1 . CASSLPENTGELFF
TRBJ1-2 TRBV9 TRBD1 CASSAGTGRNYGYTF
TRBJ2-7 TRBV5-1 . CASSLEGESYEQYF
TRBJ2-6 TRBV19 . CASVGGAGANVLTF
TRBJ2-5 TRBV11-3 TRBD2 CASSLGLAGVETQYF
TRBJ2-7 TRBV7-8 TRBD1 CASSWIQGEAQYF
TRBJ1-6 TRBV6-5 . CASSYSGEAPLHF
TRBJ2-5 TRBV5-4 . CASSLRQQETQYF
TRBJ2-7 TRBV5-4 TRBD2 CASSLYIAGGLGEQYF
TRBJ2-1 TRBV9 TRBD1 CASSVGLGTGLNEQFF
TRBJ1-5 TRBV19 . CASSSRRQGRHF
TRBJ2-7 TRBV7-9 . CASSLVGALVQYF
TRBJ2-3 TRBV6-2/TRBV6-3 . CASSTEAAVDTQYF
TRBJ2-3 TRBV9 TRBD2 CASSLNSGGAVDTQYF
TRBJ2-7 TRBV7-9 . CASSLATNSYEQYF
TRBJ2-2 TRBV14 TRBD2 CASSQDPWTSGAYNTGELFF
TRBJ2-3 TRBV5-1 TRBD2 CASSFSGGGTDTQYF
TRBJ2-7 TRBV2 . CASSEDTYEQYF
TRBJ2-6 TRBV9 . CASSGTTGTRLSGANVLTF